The rows below give T cell receptor beta chains drawn from one sample of a study of cytomegalovirus exposure and HLA in healthy donors. Assay used: immunoSEQ multiplex PCR; TCRdb lists only in-frame clones, some missing. This table has around 190,000 clones, 79% appearing once. The material sequenced was PBMCs. These receptors were collected from a woman aged 35 to 49 in good health and CMV-seronegative. Both conserved end residues are part of each CDR3. Each record gives: D gene, V gene, clone size, J gene, CDR3 DNA, CDR3 protein. A D gene is named only where the DNA matches it firmly. The size field is filled for only some rows; it gives once, few, many or a size class.

TRBD1	TRBV6-6	-	TRBJ1-2	TGTGCCAGCAGTTCCTCCCTGGACAGGACGTATGGCTACACCTTC	CASSSSLDRTYGYTF
-	TRBV15	-	TRBJ1-1	TGTGCCACCAGCAGAGAGGTTGGTGTCGGGAACACTGAAGCTTTCTTT	CATSREVGVGNTEAFF
-	TRBV5-1	many	TRBJ2-7	TGCGCCAGCAGCTTGAATAGCCTGAGCTCCTACGAGCAGTACTTC	CASSLNSLSSYEQYF
-	TRBV25-1	-	TRBJ1-6	TGTGCCAGCAGGAAAATGGGGGGGTCTAATTCACCCCTCCACTTT	CASRKMGGSNSPLHF
TRBD1	TRBV15	-	TRBJ2-7	TGTGCCACCAGCAAACCCGACAGGGCGACCTCCTACGAGCAGTACTTC	CATSKPDRATSYEQYF
TRBD1	TRBV5-4	-	TRBJ1-2	TGTGCCAGCAGCTTGGGACAGGGGAACTATGGCTACACCTTC	CASSLGQGNYGYTF
-	TRBV29-1	-	TRBJ1-2	TGCAGCGTTGAATCAGGGAGGGGTGGCTACACCTTC	CSVESGRGGYTF
-	TRBV27	-	TRBJ1-1	TGTGCCAGCAGTTTGGAGGCCGGGAACACTGAAGCTTTCTTT	CASSLEAGNTEAFF
-	TRBV27	once	TRBJ2-3	TGTGCCAGCAGGGGACAGCGAGCGGGGGGCACAGATACGCAGTATTTT	CASRGQRAGGTDTQYF
-	TRBV7-3	-	TRBJ1-6	TGTGCCAGCAGCTTAACGTCCGGGAATTCACCCCTCCACTTT	CASSLTSGNSPLHF
TRBD1	TRBV11-3	-	TRBJ1-4	TGTGCCAGCAGCTCCTACAGGGGCGCAGGCGAAAAACTGTTTTTT	CASSSYRGAGEKLFF
-	TRBV30	-	TRBJ1-3	TGTGCCTGGAGTGGCAGTCTCTCTGGAAACACCATATATTTT	CAWSGSLSGNTIYF
-	TRBV2	-	TRBJ1-3	TGTGCCTCCATTGGGGCTCCTGGAAACACCATATATTTT	CASIGAPGNTIYF
TRBD2	TRBV28	-	TRBJ2-7	TGTGCCAGCAGTCCGGACCTTATTAGCGGGAGCGATAAGGACTTC	CASSPDLISGSDKDF
TRBD2	TRBV18	-	TRBJ2-3	TGTGCCAGCCAAGGGAGCGGGAACGCAGATACGCAGTATTTT	CASQGSGNADTQYF
-	TRBV7-9	-	TRBJ1-2	TGTGCCAGCAGCTTAGGAGGGGGACCCTATGGCTACACCTTC	CASSLGGGPYGYTF
TRBD1	TRBV4-3	-	TRBJ2-7	TGCGCCAGCAGCCGCCTCAAATCCACGGACAGGGGGTTCCCTGGATACGAGCAGTACTTC	CASSRLKSTDRGFPGYEQYF
-	TRBV20-1	-	TRBJ1-2	TGCAGTGCCGACGTGAGGGGCTACACCTTC	CSADVRGYTF
-	TRBV25-1	-	TRBJ2-3	TGTGCCAGCAGTACCCTGGGTGGGGGCGGGTCAGATACGCAGTATTTT	CASSTLGGGGSDTQYF
-	TRBV19	once	TRBJ2-5	TGTGCCAGTAGTATTAGGGGGATCCAAGAGACCCAGTACTTC	CASSIRGIQETQYF
-	TRBV5-4	-	TRBJ2-1	TGTGCCAGCAGCTTGGTCGGGAGCTCCTACAATGAGCAGTTCTTC	CASSLVGSSYNEQFF
-	TRBV11-2	once	TRBJ2-7	TGTGCCAGCAGCTTAGTAAGTGGTCGACGGCTAGTGCCCTACGAGCAGTACTTC	CASSLVSGRRLVPYEQYF
TRBD1	TRBV28	-	TRBJ1-1	TGTGCCAGCGGGGGACAGGGAAACACTGAAGCTTTCTTT	CASGGQGNTEAFF
TRBD1	TRBV7-2	-	TRBJ1-2	TGTGCCAGCAGCTTAGCGCTATCAGGGGGCAATGGCTACACCTTC	CASSLALSGGNGYTF
TRBD1	TRBV30	-	TRBJ1-2	TGTGCCTGGAGTGAGGACAGGGACTATGGCTACACCTTC	CAWSEDRDYGYTF